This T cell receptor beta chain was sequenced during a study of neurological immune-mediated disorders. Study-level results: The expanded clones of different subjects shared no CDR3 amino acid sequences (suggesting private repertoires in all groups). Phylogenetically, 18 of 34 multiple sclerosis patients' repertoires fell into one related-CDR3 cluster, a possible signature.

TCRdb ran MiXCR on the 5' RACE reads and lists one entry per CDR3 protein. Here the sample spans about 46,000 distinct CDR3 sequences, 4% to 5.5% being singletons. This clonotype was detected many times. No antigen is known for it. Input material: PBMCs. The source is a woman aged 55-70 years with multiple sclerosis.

Written as DNA, the CDR3 is TGTGCCAGCAGCTTAAGGGGACTGGACCTCTATGGCTACACCTTC. As protein: CASSLRGLDLYGYTF. This rearrangement joins TRBV11-2 to TRBJ1-2; the D gene is possibly TRBD1 (5 bases). With 2 bases removed from V and 4 bases from J, the gap between germline ends came to 14 bases. The CDR3 length is 15 residues. The germline V gene has CDR1 SGHAT and CDR2 FQNNGV. The complete variable domain, with remaining parts taken from reference TRBV11-2 and TRBJ1-2, reads EAGVAQSPRYKIIEKRQSVAFWCNPISGHATLYWYQQILGQGPKLLIQFQNNGVVDDSQLPKDRFSAERLKGVDSTLKIQPAKLEDSAVYLCASSLRGLDLYGYTFGSGTRLTVV.